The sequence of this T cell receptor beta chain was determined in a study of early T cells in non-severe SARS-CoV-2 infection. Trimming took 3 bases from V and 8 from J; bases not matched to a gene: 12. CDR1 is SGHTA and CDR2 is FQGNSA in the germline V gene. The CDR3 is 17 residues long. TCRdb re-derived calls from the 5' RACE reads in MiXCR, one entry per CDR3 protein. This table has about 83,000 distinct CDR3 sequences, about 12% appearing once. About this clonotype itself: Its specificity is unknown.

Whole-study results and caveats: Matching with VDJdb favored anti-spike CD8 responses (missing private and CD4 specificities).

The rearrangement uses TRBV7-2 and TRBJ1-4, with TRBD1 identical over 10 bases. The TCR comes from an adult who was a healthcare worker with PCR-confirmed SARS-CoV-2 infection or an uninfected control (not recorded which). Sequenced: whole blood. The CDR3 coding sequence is TGTGCCAGCAGCTTGGGCCCCTCAGGGACAGGGGAAGAAAAACTGTTTTTT. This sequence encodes CASSLGPSGTGEEKLFF.